This T cell receptor beta chain comes out of a study of T cell repertoires in cytomegalovirus infection. For the study at large: Public TCR beta signatures marked donors with CMV infection and the matching HLA.

Study-wide findings and caveats: Totalled public TCR beta family frequency picked out people who carried CMV plus the relevant HLA. Ex vivo responses were dominated by HLA-C-restricted CMV-specific TCR beta clonotypes.

The trim removed 6 bases at V and 3 bases at J, leaving 4 bases unmatched. The CDR3 spans 12 residues. Germline CDR1 and CDR2: SQVTM and ANQGSEA. Concerning this clonotype itself: The antigen is not known.

In TCRdb, the reads were re-called with MiXCR into one record per CDR3 protein. Among more than 650,000 distinct CDR3 sequences listed, 35% to 40% were seen once. The receptor was isolated from a human donor in good health (CMV status not recorded). Some clones in this sample may be carry-over from other donors' samples. The J gene is TRBJ1-2, the V gene TRBV29-1; 7 bases match TRBD1. The sample consisted of PBMCs. CDR3 coding DNA: TGCAGCGTCTTGCAGGGGGACTATGGCTACACCTTC. This gives the protein CSVLQGDYGYTF. The entire variable domain, with the rest obtained from reference TRBV29-1 and TRBJ1-2, is as follows: SAVISQKPSRDICQRGTSLTIQCQVDSQVTMMFWYRQQPGQSLTLIATANQGSEATYESGFVIDKFPISRPNLTFSTLTVSNMSPEDSSIYLCSVLQGDYGYTFGSGTRLTVV.